The 5 T cell receptor beta chains in this list originate from one sample, sequenced in a study of T cell responses to AZD1222 COVID-19 vaccine. Assay: immunoSEQ multiplex PCR; the TCRdb copy retains only in-frame clones and omits some. The sample yields about 100,000 clones, over 75% seen once. Sequencing was performed on peripheral blood, taken on day 0 of AZD1222 vaccination. These receptors were taken from an adult in good health.

The J gene is TRBJ1-1, the V gene TRBV6-6, with D unresolved. The germline V gene has CDR1 MNHNY and CDR2 SVGAGI (reference sequence). Between the trimmed V and J ends, which lost 2 bases and 1 base, there was a span of 5 bases. This CDR3 region has 13 residues. The CDR3 bases are TGTGCCAGCAGTTACGCCGAGAACACTGAAGCTTTCTTT. Protein: CASSYAENTEAFF.

This clone was detected only a few times. This chain connects TRBV7-9 to TRBJ2-1; 9 bases match TRBD2. The CDR3 covers 15 residues. Trimming at V came to 7 bases and at J to 0 bases, leaving 4 bases not matched to a gene. Germline lookup yields CDR1 SEHNR and CDR2 FQNEAQ (reference sequence). CDR3 nucleotide sequence: TGTGCCAGCACCCCGGGACTAGCCTCCTACAATGAGCAGTTCTTC. Protein sequence: CASTPGLASYNEQFF. The full variable domain, completed using reference TRBV7-9 and TRBJ2-1, is DTGVSQNPRHKITKRGQNVTFRCDPISEHNRLYWYRQTLGQGPEFLTYFQNEAQLEKSRLLSDRFSAERPKGSFSTLEIQRTEQGDSAMYLCASTPGLASYNEQFFGPGTRLTVL.

This clone was counted only a few times. The chain recombines TRBV4-1 with TRBJ2-2; 9 bases agree with TRBD1. This CDR3 is 19 amino acids long. Germline V gene data show CDR1 as MGHRA and CDR2 as YSYEKL. The V segment lost 0 bases and the J segment 4 bases; nucleotides outside the gene matches: 12. CDR3 region: CASSQDPFVTGGVTGELFF. Here the CDR3 DNA reads TGCGCCAGCAGCCAAGACCCGTTCGTGACAGGGGGGGTCACCGGGGAGCTGTTTTTT.

The rearrangement links TRBV5-6 to TRBJ2-1; 8 positions agree with TRBD1. V gave up 2 bases and J gave up 4 bases; unmatched junction bases: 11. CDR1 and CDR2 from the germline V gene are SGHDT and YYEEEE. This CDR3 contains 17 residues. This CDR3 reads CASSFFTGQDRYNEQFF. The DNA of the CDR3 is TGTGCCAGCAGCTTTTTTACGGGACAGGACCGTTACAATGAGCAGTTCTTC.

The J gene is TRBJ1-4, the V gene TRBV19, with a weak D call TRBD1 (5 bases). Germline assignment: CDR1 LNHDA and CDR2 SQIVND (reference sequence). Between the trimmed V and J ends, which lost 7 bases and 5 bases, there was a span of 14 bases. This CDR3 region has 14 residues. The chain's CDR3 is CASTIGAANEKLFF. CDR3 bases: TGTGCCAGTACGATAGGGGCCGCGAATGAAAAACTGTTTTTT.